The next 27 T cell receptor beta chains were all read from a single sample in a study of regulatory T cells in long-lasting Graves disease. Building of the TCR beta libraries involved iRepertoire HTBI primers and Arm-PCR of CDR3 regions. TCRdb reprocessed the multiplex PCR reads with MiXCR, giving one entry per CDR3 protein. This sample has under 500,000 distinct CDR3 sequences, with around 21% found just once. As for time point: persistent/refractory GD, antithyroid drugs over 5 years with positive TRAb. Following extraction of RNA from PBMCs, that RNA was used to make the TCR library. Sequenced here: peripheral blood mononuclear cells (PBMCs), sampled when the disease was refractory, from a patient treated with antithyroid drugs. The receptors originated from a female donor with Graves disease.

The chain combines TRBV6-2 or TRBV6-3 with TRBJ1-1; unclear D gene. The CDR3 consists of 12 residues. Germline-derived CDR1 and CDR2 are MNHEY and SVGEGT. The V gene lost 0 bases and the J gene lost 11 bases, with 10 bases spanning the gap. CDR3 nucleotide sequence: TGTGCCAGCAGTTACTCGGTAGGGTACGCTTTCTTT. Translation gives CASSYSVGYAFF.

This clonotype appeared a few times. V is TRBV29-1 and J is TRBJ1-5; weak D call: TRBD1 (5 bases). V lost 4 bases and J lost 1, with 17 bases in between. The CDR3 runs 16 residues. Germline V CDR1 and CDR2: SQVTM, ANQGSEA. CDR3 residues: CSVVGTAGGSNQPQHF. The CDR3 bases are TGCAGCGTTGTCGGGACGGCGGGGGGGAGCAATCAGCCCCAGCATTTT.

This clonotype was detected only a few times. The rearrangement links TRBV6-1 to TRBJ1-1; tentative D call: TRBD1 (6 bases). The germline CDR1 and CDR2 sequences are MNHNS and SASEGT. The germline V and J ends were trimmed by 8 bases and 4 bases, with 17 bases remaining between them. This CDR3 comprises 14 residues. CDR3 loop: CASLSGAFSTEAFF. The CDR3 nucleotides read TGTGCCAGCTTATCAGGGGCCTTCAGCACTGAAGCTTTCTTT.

The chain has TRBV29-1 and TRBJ2-2; 7 bases are shared with TRBD2. CDR3 length: 10 amino acids. V was clipped by 7 bases and J by 7 bases; unmatched bases: 0. The germline V gene has CDR1 SQVTM and CDR2 ANQGSEA. CDR3 DNA: TGCAGCGCGGGAGGCGGGGAGCTGTTTTTT. Translating gives CSAGGGELFF.

This clonotype has ten or more counts. This chain links TRBV12-3 or TRBV12-4 with TRBJ2-5, with D uncertain. The V end was cut by 1 base, the J end by 5 bases, with 14 bases between. This CDR3 has 15 residues. The CDR3 loop reads CASSLGGSLGETQYF. In nucleotides, the CDR3 is TGTGCCAGCAGTTTAGGTGGTAGCCTGGGGGAGACCCAGTACTTC.

This clonotype was counted at least ten times. The chain combines TRBV20-1 with TRBJ2-1; 7 bases match TRBD2. V trimming: 0 bases; J trimming: 6 bases; junction bases outside the gene matches: 8. This CDR3 region has 15 residues. Germline V gene data show CDR1 as DFQATT and CDR2 as SNEGSKA (reference sequence). Written as DNA, the CDR3 is TGCAGTGCTAGAGATGGGGCGGGAGAGTCCAATGAGCAGTTCTTC. Translating it yields CSARDGAGESNEQFF.

This clonotype has just a few counts. The CDR3 nucleotides read TGTGCCTGGAGTGCAGGGGTTGGTACTAGCAATCAGCCCCAGCATTTT. It encodes CAWSAGVGTSNQPQHF. This chain links TRBV30 with TRBJ1-5; tentative D call: TRBD1 (6 bases). From germline, CDR1 is GTSNPN and CDR2 SVGIG (reference sequence). V gave up 1 base and J gave up 0 bases, with 13 bases separating them. The CDR3 consists of 16 residues.

This clonotype was found a few times. The chain recombines TRBV20-1 with TRBJ1-5, with unresolved D. The V end was cut by 5 bases, the J end by 4 bases, with 9 bases between. Germline lookup yields CDR1 DFQATT and CDR2 SNEGSKA (reference sequence). CDR3 length equals 12 residues. The CDR3 DNA sequence: TGCAGTGCTGTTAGGGTGAATCAGCCCCAGCATTTT. Protein: CSAVRVNQPQHF.

This clonotype was seen many times. This chain uses TRBV28 with TRBJ2-5; D tentatively reads TRBD1 or TRBD2 (5 bases each). Trimming left V 4 bases short and J 3 bases short, with 12 bases between. The germline V gene encodes CDR1 MDHEN and CDR2 SYDVKM. The CDR3 has 14 residues. CDR3 residues: CASSSPGPKETQYF. CDR3 DNA: TGTGCCAGCAGTTCTCCGGGGCCCAAAGAGACCCAGTACTTC.

This chain connects TRBV20-1 to TRBJ2-1; 11 positions match TRBD2. This CDR3 has 14 amino acids. V was clipped by 1 base and J by 5 bases; unmatched bases: 1. Germline V gene data show CDR1 as DFQATT and CDR2 as SNEGSKA (reference sequence). The CDR3 here is CSARVLAGDNEQFF. The DNA for the CDR3 is TGCAGTGCTAGAGTACTAGCGGGAGACAATGAGCAGTTCTTC.

The chain uses TRBV9 and TRBJ2-7, with D maybe TRBD2 (7 bases). Trimming cost V 0 bases and J 5 bases, with 21 bases left between them. This CDR3 region has 17 residues. Germline CDR1 is SGDLS and CDR2 is YYNGEE. The CDR3 loop reads CASSVGGGGASGDEQYF. The CDR3 region has the DNA TGTGCCAGCAGCGTAGGAGGGGGGGGGGCTAGCGGCGACGAGCAGTACTTC.

This chain joins TRBV6-2 or TRBV6-3 and TRBJ1-1; D gene uncertain. The CDR3 runs to 17 residues. Germline V lookup: CDR1 MNHEY, CDR2 SVGEGT. Trimming removed 5 bases from V and 4 bases from J, with 23 bases in between. CDR3 in DNA: TGTGCCAGCAGTGAAGCCCCGGCGGTTCACGTAGGCACTGAAGCTTTCTTT. The encoded protein is CASSEAPAVHVGTEAFF.

The CDR3 nucleotides read TGCGCCAGCAGCTTGTGGGGGGCGGCGAACACCGGGGAGCTGTTTTTT. Protein product: CASSLWGAANTGELFF. J is TRBJ2-2 and V is TRBV5-1; D tentatively reads TRBD1 or TRBD2 (6 bases each). The CDR3 has 16 residues. The V end lost 1 base, the J end lost 0 bases, and 10 bases lay between the germline ends. Germline CDR1 is SGHRS and CDR2 is YFSETQ.

The chain combines TRBV24-1 with TRBJ2-7; a possible D gene is TRBD2 (6 bases). The V end was cut by 4 bases, the J end by 4 bases, with 10 bases between. This CDR3 is built from 13 residues. Germline V CDR1 and CDR2: KGHDR, SFDVKD. In nucleotides, the CDR3 is TGTGCCACCAGTGAGGGGACTTCGTACGAGCAGTACTTC. Its translation: CATSEGTSYEQYF.

This clonotype was recorded many times. The J gene is TRBJ2-5, the V gene TRBV10-3; TRBD1 aligns across 10 bases. CDR1 is ENHRY, CDR2 SYGVKD, per germline. The ends lost 6 bases at V and 5 bases at J; junction bases unmatched: 3. The CDR3 length is 13 residues. The CDR3, as DNA: TGTGCCATCAGCGGGACAGGGGACGAGACCCAGTACTTC. Amino acids: CAISGTGDETQYF.

The chain couples TRBV29-1 to TRBJ2-1, with 13 positions matching TRBD2. CDR1 is SQVTM and CDR2 is ANQGSEA in the germline V gene. The CDR3 is made up of 16 amino acids. J lost 5 bases, V lost 1 base, and 5 bases had no gene match. As DNA, the CDR3 is TGCAGCGTTGAAGGACTAGCGGGAGGCTATAACAATGAGCAGTTCTTC. Protein sequence: CSVEGLAGGYNNEQFF.

The table lists this clonotype with many counts. The chain is built from TRBV2 and TRBJ2-3, with 10 bases fitting TRBD2. This CDR3 has 15 amino acids. The J segment lost 1 base and the V segment lost 4 bases, leaving 2 bases of the junction unmatched. Looked up from germline, CDR1 is SNHLY and CDR2 is FYNNEI. The CDR3 here is CASSVGLAGTDTQYF. The CDR3 DNA reads as TGTGCCAGCAGTGTCGGACTAGCGGGCACAGATACGCAGTATTTT.

In DNA form, the CDR3 reads TGTGCCAGCAGTCTCCGACGACTAGCGAGGAACGAGCAGTACTTC. It yields the protein CASSLRRLARNEQYF. This chain joins TRBV28 and TRBJ2-7; 8 bases fit TRBD2. The CDR3 length is 15 residues. Germline V gene lookup returns CDR1 MDHEN and CDR2 SYDVKM. The junction had 11 bases not matched to a gene; V was cut back by 5 bases and J by 5 bases. Full variable domain (outside the CDR3, taken from reference TRBV28 and TRBJ2-7): DVKVTQSSRYLVKRTGEKVFLECVQDMDHENMFWYRQDPGLGLRLIYFSYDVKMKEKGDIPEGYSVSREKKERFSLILESASTNQTSMYLCASSLRRLARNEQYFGPGTRLTVT.

This clonotype was counted only a few times. The chain combines TRBV11-2 with TRBJ2-7, with D possibly matching TRBD2 (6 bases). V was shortened by 6 bases and J by 3 bases, with 18 bases between the two germline ends. The CDR3 contains 15 residues. CDR1 and CDR2 from the germline V gene are SGHAT and FQNNGV. The chain's CDR3 is CASSEQEGVLYEQYF. CDR3 in DNA: TGTGCCAGCAGTGAACAGGAGGGAGTACTCTACGAGCAGTACTTC.

The rearrangement joins TRBV29-1 to TRBJ1-2; D is perhaps TRBD1 (6 bases). The germline gives CDR1 SQVTM, CDR2 ANQGSEA. The CDR3 covers 10 residues. Trimming took off 2 bases at V and 10 bases at J, with 8 bases between the two ends. The CDR3 reads CSVEQGNYTF. The CDR3 DNA follows: TGCAGCGTTGAACAGGGGAACTACACCTTC. The whole variable domain, remainder taken from reference TRBV29-1 and TRBJ1-2, is SAVISQKPSRDICQRGTSLTIQCQVDSQVTMMFWYRQQPGQSLTLIATANQGSEATYESGFVIDKFPISRPNLTFSTLTVSNMSPEDSSIYLCSVEQGNYTFGSGTRLTVV.

The rearrangement links TRBV7-2 to TRBJ2-1, with 10 bases that match TRBD2. CDR3 length equals 15 residues. The germline V gene has CDR1 SGHTA and CDR2 FQGNSA. Trimming took 2 bases from V and 6 from J; bases not matched to a gene: 4. The CDR3 sequence: CASSLWSSGSNEQFF. The CDR3 DNA is TGTGCCAGCAGCTTATGGTCTAGCGGGAGCAATGAGCAGTTCTTC.

The chain combines TRBV7-9 with TRBJ2-7; the match to TRBD1 covers 11 bases. J gave up 6 bases and V 5 bases, and 6 bases lay outside the gene matches. Per germline, CDR1 SEHNR and CDR2 FQNEAQ (reference sequence). The CDR3 has 14 residues. The CDR3 nucleotides are TGTGCCAGCAGCATCGGACAGGGGGCCGCCGAGCAGTACTTC. Protein product: CASSIGQGAAEQYF.

The chain recombines TRBV7-9 with TRBJ2-2, with 8 bases aligning to TRBD1. Unmatched junction bases numbered 6, after V lost 5 bases and J lost 4 bases. The CDR3 has 15 residues. The germline V gene has CDR1 SEHNR and CDR2 FQNEAQ (reference sequence). The CDR3 nucleotides read TGTGCCAGCAGCCGGAGGACAGGGACCACCGGGGAGCTGTTTTTT. It codes for CASSRRTGTTGELFF.

This clonotype was found many times. Mismatch with germline at one junction end may stem from a read error. This chain joins TRBV12-3 or TRBV12-4 and TRBJ2-5; no reliable D call. This CDR3 region has 12 residues. CDR3 sequence (DNA): TGTGCCACCAGTATAAGTTGGGAGACCCAGTACTTC. This gives the protein CATSISWETQYF.

This clonotype was counted only a few times. J is TRBJ1-6 and V is TRBV3-1; TRBD1 is a possible D gene (6 bases). The germline V gene encodes CDR1 LGHDT and CDR2 YNNKEL (reference sequence). The CDR3 has 15 amino acids. The ends were cut back, 3 bases at V and 6 bases at J, with 12 bases in the middle. The chain's CDR3 is CASSQGDTFNSPLHF. The CDR3 nucleotides are TGTGCCAGCAGCCAGGGGGACACCTTTAATTCACCCCTCCACTTT.

This clonotype was counted at least ten times. Its ends do not fully match the called genes, so a read error is possible. The J gene is TRBJ1-2, the V gene TRBV11-2; D not resolved. The CDR3 totals 11 residues. CDR1 is SGHAT and CDR2 is FQNNGV in the germline V gene. CDR3 bases: TGTGCCAGCAGTTTAGACTATGGCTACACCTTC. Protein sequence: CASSLDYGYTF.

This clonotype appeared a single time. A much larger clone sits a single nucleotide away, making a read error possible. The chain combines TRBV27 with TRBJ1-2; unclear D gene. Germline loops: CDR1 MNHEY, CDR2 SMNVEV (reference sequence). The CDR3 covers 15 residues. Trimming took 11 bases from V and 0 from J, leaving 19 bases between them. The CDR3: CAGGELTGSNYGYTF. CDR3 in DNA: TGTGCCGGCGGCGAGCTCACGGGTTCTAACTATGGCTACACCTTC.